Below, 20 T cell receptor beta chains from the same sample are listed, as sequenced in a study of T cells in Graves' hyperthyroidism and ophthalmopathy. RNA transcripts were the template for amplifying TCR beta CDR3 regions. The HTBI set primed first-round TCR CDR3 RT-PCR. TCRdb re-called the multiplex PCR reads through MiXCR, storing one row per CDR3 protein. Here the sample spans roughly 100,000 distinct CDR3 sequences, about 45% being singletons. Source material: blood. The receptors were sampled from a middle-aged man with Graves' hyperthyroidism.

This sequence joins TRBV29-1 and TRBJ2-1; TRBD1 is a possible D gene (6 bases). The V gene lost 1 base and the J gene lost 2 bases, with 9 bases spanning the gap. Per germline, CDR1 SQVTM and CDR2 ANQGSEA. The CDR3 is 14 residues long. CDR3 sequence reads: CSVEVWDTYNEQFF. CDR3 nucleotides: TGCAGCGTTGAAGTTTGGGACACCTACAATGAGCAGTTCTTC.

This clonotype showed up just a few times. One junction end does not reproduce the germline sequence, and a read error may be involved. The chain couples TRBV7-2 to TRBJ2-1; TRBD1 is a possible D gene (7 bases). Germline V gives CDR1 SGHTA, CDR2 FQGNSA. The CDR3 is made up of 17 amino acids. For the CDR3, the DNA is TGCGCCAGCAGCCAAGACAGGGCAGGGGGGTTCTACAATGAGCAGTTCTTC. As protein: CASSQDRAGGFYNEQFF.

This sequence joins TRBV25-1 and TRBJ2-5, with D maybe TRBD1 (7 bases). Germline V gene data show CDR1 as MGHDK and CDR2 as SYGVNS. V dropped 8 bases and J dropped 2 bases, with 15 bases sitting between them. The CDR3 is 14 residues long. CDR3 amino acids: CASSPGGNQETQYF. Here the CDR3 DNA reads TGTGCCAGCTCACCAGGGGGGAATCAAGAGACCCAGTACTTC.

The chain employs TRBV7-2 and TRBJ2-3; 7 bases are a match to TRBD2. J was trimmed by 3 bases and V by 5 bases; bases with no gene match: 8. The CDR3 extends over 15 amino acids. Germline V CDR1 and CDR2: SGHTA, FQGNSA. The CDR3 loop reads CASSQVGGGTDTQYF. CDR3 in DNA: TGTGCCAGCAGCCAAGTCGGGGGAGGGACAGATACGCAGTATTTT.

About this clonotype itself: Since a much larger clone is just one base distant, this may be a read error. The rearrangement uses TRBV6-5 and TRBJ1-4, with D possibly TRBD1 on 6 matching bases. Looked up from germline, CDR1 is MNHEY and CDR2 is SVGAGI. The CDR3 runs to 13 residues. The CDR3 protein is CASSDRPGEKLVF. In nucleotides, the CDR3 is TGTGCCAGCAGCGACAGGCCGGGTGAAAAACTGGTTTTT.

This clonotype has a count of ten or more. V and J are TRBV9 and TRBJ2-7; 8 bases fit TRBD1. This CDR3 is built from 15 residues. V lost 3 bases, J lost 2 bases, and 7 bases stayed unmatched. Germline V gene data show CDR1 as SGDLS and CDR2 as YYNGEE. CDR3 coding DNA: TGTGCCAGCAGCGGCGCTGCGGGACAGGCCTACGAGCAGTACTTC. Its translation is CASSGAAGQAYEQYF.

The V gene is TRBV7-3, the J gene TRBJ2-3, with D perhaps TRBD1 (6 bases). Germline loops: CDR1 SGHTA, CDR2 FQGTGA. V lost 4 bases to trimming and J lost 11 bases, with 16 bases between them. The CDR3 loop spans 13 amino acids. CDR3: CASSSGHHNEQYF. CDR3 nucleotide sequence: TGTGCCAGCAGCTCGGGACATCACAATGAGCAGTATTTT.

Note on this clonotype: The final CDR3 position lacks the conserved phenylalanine or tryptophan, pointing to a likely read error. This chain uses TRBV2 with TRBJ1-5; D possibly corresponds to TRBD1 (6 bases). Germline values: CDR1 SNHLY, CDR2 FYNNEI. This CDR3 spans 16 amino acids. CDR3 sequence: CAGSEVLGGGNQPQHS. In DNA form, the CDR3 reads TGTGCCGGCAGTGAAGTTCTGGGGGGCGGCAATCAGCCCCAGCATTCT.

Of note for this clonotype: A much larger clone lies one base from this, so it may be a read error. The chain couples TRBV7-2 to TRBJ2-1; 8 nucleotides match TRBD2. The CDR3 is made up of 16 amino acids. The germline gives CDR1 SGHTA, CDR2 FQGNSA. CDR3 nucleotide sequence: TGCGCCAGCAGCCAAGATCGACTAGCGCCCTACGATGAGCAGTTCTTC. Its protein is CASSQDRLAPYDEQFF.

V gene TRBV7-3 combines with J gene TRBJ2-7, with 8 bases identical to TRBD2. The CDR3 has 12 amino acids. The V gene end was trimmed by 5 bases and the J gene end by 7 bases; junction bases not matched to a gene: 4. Per germline, CDR1 SGHTA and CDR2 FQGTGA. The CDR3 sequence: CASSEAGEEQYF. The CDR3 region has the DNA TGTGCCAGCAGCGAAGCGGGGGAAGAGCAGTACTTC.

This clonotype occurred many times. The gene calls are TRBV5-1 and TRBJ2-7; D possibly corresponds to TRBD1 (6 bases). The CDR3 runs to 13 residues. With 3 bases removed from V and 7 bases from J, the gap between germline ends came to 14 bases. Germline assignment: CDR1 SGHRS and CDR2 YFSETQ. CDR3 nucleotides: TGCGCCAGCAGCTCCGGACAGCTCCAAGAGCAGTACTTC. The encoded protein is CASSSGQLQEQYF.

This clonotype appeared many times. The rearrangement uses TRBV5-6 and TRBJ2-1, with 9 bases lining up with TRBD2. The CDR3 sequence is 13 residues long. Germline assignment: CDR1 SGHDT and CDR2 YYEEEE. The CDR3 nucleotides read TGTGCTAGTAGCGGGGGACAGTACAATGAGCAGTTCTTC. Protein sequence: CASSGGQYNEQFF.

J is TRBJ2-7 and V is TRBV15, with D unresolved. The CDR3 is 14 amino acids. The V end lost 3 bases, the J end lost 6 bases, and 15 bases lay between the germline ends. Germline CDR1 is LNHNV and CDR2 is YYDKDF (reference sequence). The CDR3 reads CATSSPNYSGEQYF. The CDR3 nucleotides are TGTGCCACCAGCAGCCCCAACTACTCCGGCGAGCAGTACTTC.

Written as DNA, the CDR3 is TGCGCCAGCAGCTTCGGGGGAAGCTCCTACGAGCAGTACTTC. This gives the protein CASSFGGSSYEQYF. The rearrangement joins TRBV5-1 to TRBJ2-7, with TRBD2 as a possible D gene (6 bases). This CDR3 comprises 14 residues. Germline loops: CDR1 SGHRS, CDR2 YFSETQ. The V end was cut by 2 bases, the J end by 0 bases, with 9 bases between.

At least ten counts were recorded for this clonotype. The genes are TRBV7-9 and TRBJ2-7; D remains unclear. The ends were cut back, 1 base at V and 6 bases at J, with 7 bases in the middle. From germline, CDR1 is SEHNR and CDR2 FQNEAQ (reference sequence). This CDR3 region has 12 residues. Here the CDR3 reads CASSLDWSEQYF. The CDR3 DNA follows: TGTGCCAGCAGCTTAGACTGGAGCGAGCAGTACTTC.

The chain links TRBV9 to TRBJ1-2, with D unclear. V was shortened by 0 bases and J by 12 bases, with 12 bases between the two germline ends. Germline V gene sequence: CDR1 SGDLS, CDR2 YYNGEE. This CDR3 has 12 amino acids. The CDR3 region has the DNA TGTGCCAGCAGCGTAGGCAGCTCTGGAAACACCTTC. It encodes CASSVGSSGNTF.

The J gene is TRBJ2-5, the V gene TRBV10-3; D gene unclear. This CDR3 contains 12 residues. The germline V and J ends were trimmed by 3 bases and 2 bases, with 4 bases remaining between them. CDR1 and CDR2 (germline): ENHRY, SYGVKD. CDR3 bases: TGTGCCATCAGTGATCGACAAGAGACCCAGTACTTC. Its translation: CAISDRQETQYF.

Concerning this clonotype itself: No DNA is shown, since the ends of the CDR3 on it are uncertain; the CDR3 is the one TCRdb lists. The chain has TRBV7-5 and TRBJ1-5. TRBV7-5 has pseudogene status. Counting both end residues, the CDR3 totals 16 amino acids. CDR3 sequence reads: CISVPVRSLSNQPQHF.

This clonotype was observed many times. The chain has TRBV6-5 and TRBJ1-6; D uncertain. V gave up 7 bases and J gave up 1 base, with 11 bases separating them. CDR1 and CDR2 from the germline V gene are MNHEY and SVGAGI. There are 15 residues in the CDR3. The CDR3 DNA reads TGTGCCAGCACCATCTCGGGATCCTATAATTCACCCCTCCACTTT. Encoded protein: CASTISGSYNSPLHF.

At least ten counts were recorded for this clonotype. The genes are TRBV5-1 and TRBJ1-6; D call uncertain. The CDR3 is 14 residues long. V lost 0 bases to trimming and J lost 3 bases, with 4 bases between them. Germline V gene lookup returns CDR1 SGHRS and CDR2 YFSETQ. CDR3 region: CASSLGDYNSPLHF. The CDR3 coding sequence is TGCGCCAGCAGCTTGGGGGACTATAATTCACCCCTCCACTTT.